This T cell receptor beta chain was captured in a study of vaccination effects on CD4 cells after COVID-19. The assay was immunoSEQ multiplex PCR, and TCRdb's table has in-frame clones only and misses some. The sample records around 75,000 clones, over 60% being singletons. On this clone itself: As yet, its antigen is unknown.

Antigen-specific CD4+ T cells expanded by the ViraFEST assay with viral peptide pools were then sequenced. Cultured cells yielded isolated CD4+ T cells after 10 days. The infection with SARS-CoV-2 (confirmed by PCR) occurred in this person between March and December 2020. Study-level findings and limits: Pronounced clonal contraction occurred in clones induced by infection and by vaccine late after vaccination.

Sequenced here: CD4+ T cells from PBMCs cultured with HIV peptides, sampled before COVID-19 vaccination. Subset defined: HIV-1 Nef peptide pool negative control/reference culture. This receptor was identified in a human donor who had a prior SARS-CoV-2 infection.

CDR3 amino acids: CAGRQSQVGKLFF. The CDR3 DNA is TGTGCCGGAAGACAGAGTCAAGTAGGAAAACTGTTTTTT. The chain combines TRBV6-5 with TRBJ1-4; D might be TRBD1 (5 bases). The V end lost 11 bases, the J end lost 10 bases, and 20 bases lay between the germline ends. CDR1 is MNHEY, CDR2 SVGAGI, per germline. This CDR3 has 13 amino acids.